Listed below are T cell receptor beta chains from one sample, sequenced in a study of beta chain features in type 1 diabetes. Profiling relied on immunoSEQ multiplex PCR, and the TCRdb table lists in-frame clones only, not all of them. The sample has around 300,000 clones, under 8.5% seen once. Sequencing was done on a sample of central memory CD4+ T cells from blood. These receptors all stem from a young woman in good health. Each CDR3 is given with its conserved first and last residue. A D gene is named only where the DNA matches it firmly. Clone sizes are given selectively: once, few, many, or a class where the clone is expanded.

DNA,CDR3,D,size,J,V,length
TGTGCCAGCTCACGAGGGAGGGAAGCGTCCTACGAGCAGTACTTC,CASSRGREASYEQYF,TRBD2,few,TRBJ2-7,TRBV18,15
TGTGCCAGCAGCATCGGACTAGCGGACTACGAGCAGTACTTC,CASSIGLADYEQYF,TRBD2,many,TRBJ2-7,TRBV11-1,14
TGTGCCCCCGGTGGAAACACCATATATTTT,CAPGGNTIYF,-,-,TRBJ1-3,TRBV28,10
TGTGCCAGCAGCTCCCAGACGGGACAGGGAGGCGTCATGTACTTC,CASSSQTGQGGVMYF,TRBD1,many,TRBJ2-5,TRBV7-9,15
TGTGCCAGCTCACCCCAACAGCGGGGGCTAAACAATGAGCAGTTCTTC,CASSPQQRGLNNEQFF,TRBD2,many,TRBJ2-1,TRBV18,16
TGTGCCAGCAGCCCCCGACTAGCGGGGCCAGGCACAGATACGCAGTATTTT,CASSPRLAGPGTDTQYF,TRBD2,few,TRBJ2-3,TRBV7-8,17
TGTGCCAGCAGTGACTGGGGAAACGGGGAGCTGTTTTTT,CASSDWGNGELFF,-,-,TRBJ2-2,TRBV2,13
TGTGCCAGCAGCGATAGCGGGAAGCAGTTCTTC,CASSDSGKQFF,TRBD2,-,TRBJ2-1,TRBV27,11
TGTGCCAGCAGCTTGGGACAGGCGGGATTCACAGATACGCAGTATTTT,CASSLGQAGFTDTQYF,TRBD1,-,TRBJ2-3,TRBV7-9,16
TGTGCCAGCAGCAGCAGGGGAGGTGATACGCAGTATTTT,CASSSRGGDTQYF,-,-,TRBJ2-3,TRBV13,13
TGTGCCAGCAGTTACAATCACGCGTGGGCTGGCTACACCTTC,CASSYNHAWAGYTF,-,few,TRBJ1-2,TRBV6-5,14
TGTGCCAGCAGTGAAATGTGGGGGAGCCAGACCCAGTACTTC,CASSEMWGSQTQYF,-,once,TRBJ2-5,TRBV6-1,14
TGCGCCAGCAGCCCGACAGGGGCGCCAGATACGCAGTATTTT,CASSPTGAPDTQYF,TRBD1,-,TRBJ2-3,TRBV5-1,14
TGTGCCAGCAGCTCCTTTTCAGATCAGCCCCAGCATTTT,CASSSFSDQPQHF,-,-,TRBJ1-5,TRBV25-1,13
TGTGCCAGCACCGTACGCACCGGGGAGCTGTTTTTT,CASTVRTGELFF,-,-,TRBJ2-2,TRBV11-1,12
TGTGCCAGCAGTGGGACGAACACTGAAGCTTTCTTT,CASSGTNTEAFF,-,once,TRBJ1-1,TRBV6-6,12
TGTGCCACGGGACGGATGGATTCACCCCTCCACTTT,CATGRMDSPLHF,-,few,TRBJ1-6,TRBV28,12
TGTGCCAGCAGTTCGTCCGGGACAGTATCTTCCCAGTACTTC,CASSSSGTVSSQYF,TRBD1,-,TRBJ2-5,TRBV28,14
TGTGCCTCGACAGCAAGCTCCTACAATGAGCAGTTCTTC,CASTASSYNEQFF,-,few,TRBJ2-1,TRBV7-9,13
TGTGCCAGTAGGGAGAGCCACACCGTACTGACGTCTCCCGAAGACACTGAAGCTTTCTTT,CASRESHTVLTSPEDTEAFF,-,-,TRBJ1-1,TRBV19,20
TGTGCCAGCAGCCGGGACAGCCTTAGCACAGATACGCAGTATTTT,CASSRDSLSTDTQYF,TRBD1,-,TRBJ2-3,TRBV5-4,15
TGTGCCAGCAGCCTAAGGTCGGGCTATGGCTACACCTTC,CASSLRSGYGYTF,-,-,TRBJ1-2,TRBV2,13
TGTGCCAGCAGCCCAGGTCCCCCCAGCTCCGGGATTCAGTACTTC,CASSPGPPSSGIQYF,-,-,TRBJ2-4,TRBV9,15
TGTGCCAGCAGTTTACCCATCAGGGGTCTGAACACTGAAGCTTTCTTT,CASSLPIRGLNTEAFF,-,-,TRBJ1-1,TRBV27,16
TGTGCCAGCAGCCCCCGGGACAGAGGCACCAATGAGCAGTTCTTC,CASSPRDRGTNEQFF,TRBD1,many,TRBJ2-1,TRBV5-6,15
TGTGCCTGGCTATCAGGGGGCGAGACCCAGTACTTC,CAWLSGGETQYF,TRBD1,-,TRBJ2-5,TRBV30,12
TGTGCCAGCAAGGGGACAGGCCAAGAGACCCAGTACTTC,CASKGTGQETQYF,TRBD1,-,TRBJ2-5,TRBV18,13
TGTGCCAGCAGGCGTAAAACCGGGACTGGGGAGCTGTTTTTT,CASRRKTGTGELFF,-,many,TRBJ2-2,TRBV7-6,14
TGTGCCAGCAGCTTCCTGGACCGGGCTCGGGGAAAACTGTTTTTT,CASSFLDRARGKLFF,-,many,TRBJ1-4,TRBV2,15
TGTGCCAGCAGCTTAACCGGGGCGGGTAACACCATATATTTT,CASSLTGAGNTIYF,-,-,TRBJ1-3,TRBV13,14
TGCGCCAGCAGCCAAAGTCCCGGGATGGGACACAATGAGCAGTTCTTC,CASSQSPGMGHNEQFF,-,-,TRBJ2-1,TRBV4-1,16
TGTGCCAGCAGCGCGTCCGGACAGAACACTGAAGCTTTCTTT,CASSASGQNTEAFF,-,-,TRBJ1-1,TRBV7-3,14
TGTGCCACCCTAGGACAGCTTAATGAAAAACTGTTTTTT,CATLGQLNEKLFF,-,-,TRBJ1-4,TRBV28,13
TGTGCCAGCAGCTTCTCGCGGGGCCAAGAGACCCAGTACTTC,CASSFSRGQETQYF,-,-,TRBJ2-5,TRBV11-1,14
TGTGCCAGCAGTGTCGGGACTAGCTCCTACAATGAGCAGTTCTTC,CASSVGTSSYNEQFF,TRBD2,-,TRBJ2-1,TRBV2,15
TGTGCCAGCAGCTTATTAGGGGCCGGGTCACCCCTCCACTTT,CASSLLGAGSPLHF,-,few,TRBJ1-6,TRBV7-3,14
TGTGCCAGCAGCTTAGTTGGAGGGGAAGGTGGTTATGGCTACACCTTC,CASSLVGGEGGYGYTF,-,few,TRBJ1-2,TRBV7-9,16
TGTGCCAGCAGCCTCCGACAGGCGAGAAACACTGAAGCTTTCTTT,CASSLRQARNTEAFF,-,few,TRBJ1-1,TRBV6-5,15
TGTGCCAGCAGACTTAGCGGGGGGACGAATGAGCAGTTCTTC,CASRLSGGTNEQFF,TRBD2,many,TRBJ2-1,TRBV11-2,14
TGTGCCAGCAGCTTGGGTTCGGGGAACAATCAGCCCCAGCATTTT,CASSLGSGNNQPQHF,-,few,TRBJ1-5,TRBV7-2,15
TGTGCCTGGAGTGGGAACAGGGGCCGCGAAGCTTTCTTT,CAWSGNRGREAFF,TRBD1,few,TRBJ1-1,TRBV30,13
TGTGCCAGCAGCGTGACGACAGGGATTAATGAAAAACTGTTTTTT,CASSVTTGINEKLFF,TRBD1,-,TRBJ1-4,TRBV9,15
TGTGCCAGCAGCTTAGTCCAACAGGGGTTTGGCTACACCTTC,CASSLVQQGFGYTF,TRBD1,-,TRBJ1-2,TRBV7-2,14
TGTGCGGGACGGACCTCGCTATGGGACTACGAGCAGTACTTC,CAGRTSLWDYEQYF,-,-,TRBJ2-7,TRBV30,14
TGTGCCTGGAGCGCCCAGGGAGCTGCTTATGGCTACACCTTC,CAWSAQGAAYGYTF,-,few,TRBJ1-2,TRBV30,14
TGTGCCAGCTCACCATACGGGACAGGGTACAATGAGCAGTTCTTC,CASSPYGTGYNEQFF,TRBD1,-,TRBJ2-1,TRBV18,15
TGTGCCAGCAGCACAAAAGCGGAGGAGAACTACGAGCAGTACTTC,CASSTKAEENYEQYF,-,-,TRBJ2-7,TRBV7-2,15